This T cell receptor beta chain was sequenced during a study of cytomegalovirus exposure and HLA in healthy donors. General study points: In vitro data verified three CMV-associated chains as specific for CMV antigens. Most subjects' HLA-A and HLA-B alleles were reportedly predicted from TCR beta sequences. A later analysis appeared to link common viral pathogens to several of the most significant clusters. A link between a missense DCLRE1C variant and TCR beta V- and J-gene trimming emerged from a later analysis.

Germline V lookup: CDR1 MDHEN, CDR2 SYDVKM. V lost 2 bases to trimming and J lost 6 bases, with 5 bases between them. The CDR3 has 11 amino acids. The PCR contained 60 Vbeta and 13 Jbeta primers. Using immunoSEQ multiplex PCR, the repertoire was profiled, and TCRdb retains in-frame clones only, with some absent. Of 140,000 to 150,000 clones in the sample, under 90% were seen once. In its sample, this clone was seen once. What it binds is not known. Material: PBMCs. The receptor was derived from a man aged 35 to 55 in good health and CMV-seronegative. The chain couples TRBV28 to TRBJ2-7, with D unclear. The chain's CDR3 is CASSLGREQYF. CDR3 coding DNA: TGTGCCAGCAGTTTAGGGCGCGAGCAGTACTTC.